This TCR beta chain originates from a study of T cell repertoires in cytomegalovirus infection. Study conclusions and caveats: Summed public TCR beta family frequency identified CMV carriers bearing the relevant HLA. Ex vivo responses were dominated by HLA-C-restricted CMV-specific TCR beta clonotypes.

Note on this clonotype: Antigen: not known.

TCRdb re-analysed the reads in MiXCR, keeping a single row per CDR3 protein. The sample has roughly 240,000 distinct CDR3 sequences, approximately 7% seen once. V dropped 5 bases and J dropped 1; count of bases not matched to a gene: 4. The CDR3 is 14 residues long. Germline V gives CDR1 SGHVS, CDR2 FQNEAQ. The rearrangement uses TRBV7-8 and TRBJ1-1; TRBD1 matches 7 bases. The sequencing input was PBMCs. The sequence derives from a human donor in good health (CMV status not recorded). Some clones in this sample may be carry-over from other donors' samples. In DNA form, the CDR3 reads TGTGCCAGCAGCAAACGGGACAGGAACACTGAAGCTTTCTTT. Its translation is CASSKRDRNTEAFF.